This T cell receptor (beta chain) is from a study of blood T cell repertoires in COVID-19. The overall study: COVID-19 samples from acute and convalescent phases originated in the United States, Italy and Spain. PBMCs, B-cell-depleted T cells, or T cells were the source of the cDNA or gDNA that made up the material.

In the source study's methods: Estimates of nucleated cell counts were drawn from the amplification of reference gene primers. Some clones are missing from TCRdb's copy, which holds only in-frame ones; the method was immunoSEQ multiplex PCR. Clonal size and the V and J genes are those of that table, whereas D and trimming came from the DNA. Of more than 200,000 clones in the sample, more than 80% were seen once. J was trimmed by 2 bases and V by 8 bases; bases with no gene match: 5. This CDR3 has 13 residues. CDR1 is SNHLY, CDR2 FYNNEI, per germline. The sequencing input was peripheral blood. The source is a man aged 25 to 45 with COVID-19, enrolled during active disease. The chain has TRBV2 and TRBJ1-1; 7 bases align to TRBD1. This chain's CDR3 is CASSGQINTEAFF. CDR3 DNA sequence: TGTGCCAGCTCGGGACAGATAAACACTGAAGCTTTCTTT.